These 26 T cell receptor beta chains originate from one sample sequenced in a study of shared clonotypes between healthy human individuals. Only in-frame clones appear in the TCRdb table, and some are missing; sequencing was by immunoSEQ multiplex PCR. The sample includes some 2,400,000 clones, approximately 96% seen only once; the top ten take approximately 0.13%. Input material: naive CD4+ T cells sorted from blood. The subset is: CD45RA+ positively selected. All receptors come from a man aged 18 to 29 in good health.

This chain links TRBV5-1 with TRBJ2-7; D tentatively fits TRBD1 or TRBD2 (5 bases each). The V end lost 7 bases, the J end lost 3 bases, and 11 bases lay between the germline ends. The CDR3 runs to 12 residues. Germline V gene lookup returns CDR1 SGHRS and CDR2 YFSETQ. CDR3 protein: CASGGPNYEQYF. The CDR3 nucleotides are TGCGCCAGCGGGGGACCGAACTACGAGCAGTACTTC.

The CDR3 is CARSAGPPYEQYF. The CDR3 DNA sequence: TGTGCCAGAAGCGCGGGACCTCCCTACGAGCAGTACTTC. The V call is TRBV7-5, the J call TRBJ2-7; whether TRBD2, the table's D call, matches the DNA was not checked. TRBV7-5 is an annotated pseudogene. The CDR3 has 13 residues.

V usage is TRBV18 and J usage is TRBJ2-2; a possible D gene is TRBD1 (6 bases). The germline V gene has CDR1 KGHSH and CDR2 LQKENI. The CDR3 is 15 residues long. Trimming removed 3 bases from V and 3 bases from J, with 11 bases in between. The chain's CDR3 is CASSPQGQYTGELFF. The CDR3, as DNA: TGTGCCAGCTCACCTCAAGGACAGTACACCGGGGAGCTGTTTTTT.

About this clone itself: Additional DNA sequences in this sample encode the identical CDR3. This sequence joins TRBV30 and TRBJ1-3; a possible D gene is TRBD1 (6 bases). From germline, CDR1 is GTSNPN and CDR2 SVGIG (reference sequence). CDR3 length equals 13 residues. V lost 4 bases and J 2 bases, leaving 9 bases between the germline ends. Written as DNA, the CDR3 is TGTGCCTGGACACAGGGTGCTGGAAACACCATATATTTT. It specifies CAWTQGAGNTIYF.

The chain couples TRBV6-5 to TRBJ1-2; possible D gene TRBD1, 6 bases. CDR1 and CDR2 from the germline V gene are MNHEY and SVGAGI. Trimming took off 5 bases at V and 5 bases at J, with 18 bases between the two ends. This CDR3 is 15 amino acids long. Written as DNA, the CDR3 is TGTGCCAGCAGTCCCGGAGGGGGGTTGGGATATGGCTACACCTTC. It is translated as CASSPGGGLGYGYTF.

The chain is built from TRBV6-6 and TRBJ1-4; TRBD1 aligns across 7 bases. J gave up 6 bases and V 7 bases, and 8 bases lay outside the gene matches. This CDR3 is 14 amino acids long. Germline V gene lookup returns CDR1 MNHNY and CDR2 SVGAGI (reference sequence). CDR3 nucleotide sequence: TGTGCCAGCATCGCCGGGACAGTAGATGAAAAACTGTTTTTT. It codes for CASIAGTVDEKLFF.

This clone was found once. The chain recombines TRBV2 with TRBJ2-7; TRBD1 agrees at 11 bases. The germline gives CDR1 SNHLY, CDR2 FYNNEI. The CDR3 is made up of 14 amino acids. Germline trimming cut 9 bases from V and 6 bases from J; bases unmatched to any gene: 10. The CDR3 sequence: CARSTGTGGGEQYF. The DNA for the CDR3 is TGTGCCAGATCCACCGGGACAGGGGGAGGCGAGCAGTACTTC.

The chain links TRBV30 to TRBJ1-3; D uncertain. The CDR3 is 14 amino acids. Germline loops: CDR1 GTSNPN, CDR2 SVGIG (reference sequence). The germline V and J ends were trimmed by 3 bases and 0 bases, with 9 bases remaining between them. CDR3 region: CAWRTTSSGNTIYF. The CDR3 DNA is TGTGCCTGGAGAACGACAAGCTCTGGAAACACCATATATTTT.

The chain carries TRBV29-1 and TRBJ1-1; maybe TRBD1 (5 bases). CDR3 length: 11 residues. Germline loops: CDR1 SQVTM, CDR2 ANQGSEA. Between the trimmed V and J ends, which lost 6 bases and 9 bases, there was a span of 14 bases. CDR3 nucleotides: TGCAGCGTCGGGACGGGATCCAAAGCTTTCTTT. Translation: CSVGTGSKAFF.

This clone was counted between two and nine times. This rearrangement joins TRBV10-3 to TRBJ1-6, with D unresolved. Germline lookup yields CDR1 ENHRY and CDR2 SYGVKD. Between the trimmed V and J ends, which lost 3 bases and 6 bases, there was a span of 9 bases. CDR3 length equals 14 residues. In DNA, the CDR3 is TGTGCCATCAGTGACGGGAGGCGTAATTCACCCCTCCACTTT. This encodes CAISDGRRNSPLHF.

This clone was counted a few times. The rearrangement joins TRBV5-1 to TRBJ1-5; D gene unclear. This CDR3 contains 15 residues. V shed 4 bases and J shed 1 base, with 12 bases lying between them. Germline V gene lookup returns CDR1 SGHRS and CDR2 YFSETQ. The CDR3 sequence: CASSIGTVSNQPQHF. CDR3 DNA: TGCGCCAGCAGCATCGGTACCGTAAGCAATCAGCCCCAGCATTTT.

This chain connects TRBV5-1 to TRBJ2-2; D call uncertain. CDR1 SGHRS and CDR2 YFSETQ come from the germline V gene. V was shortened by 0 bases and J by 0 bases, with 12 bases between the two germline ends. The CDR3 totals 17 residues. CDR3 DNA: TGCGCCAGCAGCTTGGCACTCGGCGGTACGAACACCGGGGAGCTGTTTTTT. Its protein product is CASSLALGGTNTGELFF.

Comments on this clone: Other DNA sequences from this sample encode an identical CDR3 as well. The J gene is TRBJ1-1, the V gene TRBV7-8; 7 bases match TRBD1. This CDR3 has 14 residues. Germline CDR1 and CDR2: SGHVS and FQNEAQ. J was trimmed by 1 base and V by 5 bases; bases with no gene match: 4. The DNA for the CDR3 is TGTGCCAGCAGCACTAGACAGGGGAACACTGAAGCTTTCTTT. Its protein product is CASSTRQGNTEAFF.

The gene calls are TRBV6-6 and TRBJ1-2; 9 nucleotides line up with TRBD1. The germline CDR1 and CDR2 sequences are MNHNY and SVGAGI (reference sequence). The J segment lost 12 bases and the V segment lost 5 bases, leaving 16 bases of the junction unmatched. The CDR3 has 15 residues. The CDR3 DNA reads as TGTGCCAGCAGTGACACTGGGGACAGGGTTACCGGCGACACCTTC. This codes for CASSDTGDRVTGDTF.

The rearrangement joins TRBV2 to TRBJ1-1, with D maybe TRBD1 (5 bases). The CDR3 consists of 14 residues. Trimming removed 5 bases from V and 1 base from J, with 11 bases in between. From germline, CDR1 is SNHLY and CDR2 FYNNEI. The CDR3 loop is CASSLGRANTEAFF. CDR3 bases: TGTGCCAGCAGTCTGGGACGGGCGAACACTGAAGCTTTCTTT.

The CDR3 DNA sequence: TGTGCCAGCAGCCCGACTAGCACCACAGATACGCAGTATTTT. Amino acids: CASSPTSTTDTQYF. J is TRBJ2-3 and V is TRBV6-6, with TRBD2 matching 7 bases. The ends lost 6 bases at V and 2 bases at J; junction bases unmatched: 5. Germline assignment: CDR1 MNHNY and CDR2 SVGAGI (reference sequence). The CDR3 has 14 residues.

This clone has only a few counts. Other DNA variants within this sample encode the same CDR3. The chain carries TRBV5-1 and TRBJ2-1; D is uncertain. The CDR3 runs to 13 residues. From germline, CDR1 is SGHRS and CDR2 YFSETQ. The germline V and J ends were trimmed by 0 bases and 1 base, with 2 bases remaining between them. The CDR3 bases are TGCGCCAGCAGCTTGGGTTCCTACAATGAGCAGTTCTTC. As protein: CASSLGSYNEQFF.

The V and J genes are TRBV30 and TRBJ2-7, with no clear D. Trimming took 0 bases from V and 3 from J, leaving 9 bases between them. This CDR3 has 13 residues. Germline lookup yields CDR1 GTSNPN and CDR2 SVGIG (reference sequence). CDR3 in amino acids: CAWSVTDGYEQYF. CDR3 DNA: TGTGCCTGGAGTGTAACGGACGGCTACGAGCAGTACTTC.

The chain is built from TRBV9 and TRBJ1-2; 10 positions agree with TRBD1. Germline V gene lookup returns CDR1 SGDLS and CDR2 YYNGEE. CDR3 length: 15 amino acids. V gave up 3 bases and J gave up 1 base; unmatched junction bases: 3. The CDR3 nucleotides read TGTGCCAGCAGCGCCCGGGACAGGGGTAACTATGGCTACACCTTC. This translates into CASSARDRGNYGYTF.

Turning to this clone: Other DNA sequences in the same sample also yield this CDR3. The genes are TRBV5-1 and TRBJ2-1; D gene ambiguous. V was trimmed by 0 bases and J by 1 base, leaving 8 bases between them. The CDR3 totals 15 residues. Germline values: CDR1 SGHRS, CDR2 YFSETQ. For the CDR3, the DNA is TGCGCCAGCAGCTTGGTTGCAGGTTCCTACAATGAGCAGTTCTTC. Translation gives CASSLVAGSYNEQFF. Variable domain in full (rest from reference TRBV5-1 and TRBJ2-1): KAGVTQTPRYLIKTRGQQVTLSCSPISGHRSVSWYQQTPGQGLQFLFEYFSETQRNKGNFPGRFSGRQFSNSRSEMNVSTLELGDSALYLCASSLVAGSYNEQFFGPGTRLTVL.

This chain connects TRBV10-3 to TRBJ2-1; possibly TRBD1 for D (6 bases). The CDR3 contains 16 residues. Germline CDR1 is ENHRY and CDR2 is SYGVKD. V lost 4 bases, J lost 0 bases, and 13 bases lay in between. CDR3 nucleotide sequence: TGTGCCATCAGTGGCTTAGGGGGTAGCTCCTACAATGAGCAGTTCTTC. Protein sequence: CAISGLGGSSYNEQFF.

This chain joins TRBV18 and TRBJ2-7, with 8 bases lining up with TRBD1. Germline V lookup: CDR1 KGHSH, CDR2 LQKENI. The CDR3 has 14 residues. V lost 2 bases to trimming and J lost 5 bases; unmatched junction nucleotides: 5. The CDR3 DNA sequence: TGTGCCAGCTCACCAAACGACAGGGGAGACGAGCAGTACTTC. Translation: CASSPNDRGDEQYF.

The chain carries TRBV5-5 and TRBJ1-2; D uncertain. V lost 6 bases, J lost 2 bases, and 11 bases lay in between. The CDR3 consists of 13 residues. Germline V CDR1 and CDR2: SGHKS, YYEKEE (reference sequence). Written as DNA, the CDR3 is TGTGCCAGCATCCAGGACGGGAACTATGGCTACACCTTC. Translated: CASIQDGNYGYTF.

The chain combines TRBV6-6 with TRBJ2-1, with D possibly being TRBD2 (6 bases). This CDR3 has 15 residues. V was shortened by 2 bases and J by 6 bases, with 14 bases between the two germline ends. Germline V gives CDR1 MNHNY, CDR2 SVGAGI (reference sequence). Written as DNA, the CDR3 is TGTGCCAGCAGTTACGGGACTTCCCCTACCAATGAGCAGTTCTTC. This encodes CASSYGTSPTNEQFF.

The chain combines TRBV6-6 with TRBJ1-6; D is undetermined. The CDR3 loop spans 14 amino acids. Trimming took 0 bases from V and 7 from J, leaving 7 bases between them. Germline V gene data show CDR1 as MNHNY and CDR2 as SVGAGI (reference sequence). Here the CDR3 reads CASSYSTRNSPLHF. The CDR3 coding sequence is TGTGCCAGCAGTTACTCGACGAGGAATTCACCCCTCCACTTT.

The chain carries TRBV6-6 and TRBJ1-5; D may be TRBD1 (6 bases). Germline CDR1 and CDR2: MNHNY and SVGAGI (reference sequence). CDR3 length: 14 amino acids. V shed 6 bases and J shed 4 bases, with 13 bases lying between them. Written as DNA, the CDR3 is TGTGCCAGCAGCCCTGGGGGCCAGAATCAGCCCCAGCATTTT. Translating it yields CASSPGGQNQPQHF.